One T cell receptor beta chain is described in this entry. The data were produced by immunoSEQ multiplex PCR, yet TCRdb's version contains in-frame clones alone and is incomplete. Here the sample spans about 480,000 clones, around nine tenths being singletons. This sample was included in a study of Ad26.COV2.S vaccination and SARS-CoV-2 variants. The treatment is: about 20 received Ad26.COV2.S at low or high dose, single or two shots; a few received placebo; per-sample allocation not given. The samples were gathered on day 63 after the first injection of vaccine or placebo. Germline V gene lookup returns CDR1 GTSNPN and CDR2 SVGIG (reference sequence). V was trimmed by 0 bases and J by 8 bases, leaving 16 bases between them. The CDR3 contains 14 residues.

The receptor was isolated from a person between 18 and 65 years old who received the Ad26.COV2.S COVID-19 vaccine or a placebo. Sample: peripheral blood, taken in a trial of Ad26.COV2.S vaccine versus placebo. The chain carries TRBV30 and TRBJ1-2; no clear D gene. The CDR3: CAWSVIGTATGYTF. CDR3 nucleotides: TGTGCCTGGAGTGTAATCGGTACAGCTACGGGCTACACCTTC.